This TCR beta chain comes out of a study of cytomegalovirus exposure and HLA in healthy donors. V lost 2 bases, J lost 0 bases, and 11 bases lay in between. Germline CDR1 reads SGHTA; CDR2 reads FQGTGA. The CDR3 contains 16 residues. Researchers ran the PCR with 60 Vbeta and 13 Jbeta primers. Method: immunoSEQ multiplex PCR; TCRdb's copy keeps in-frame clones and lacks some. The repertoire has under 250,000 clones, around 80% of them found once; the top ten carry less than 0.6%. This clone was picked up one time. What it recognizes is unknown. Broader study findings: It was reported that the classifier diagnosed cytomegalovirus status with high specificity and sensitivity in both the original and validation cohorts. A link between a missense DCLRE1C variant and TCR beta V- and J-gene trimming emerged from a later analysis. Prediction of most subjects' HLA-A and HLA-B alleles by TCR beta sequences was reportedly accurate. It emerged from a later analysis that several of the most significant clusters appeared to be linked to common viral pathogens.

The genes are TRBV7-3 and TRBJ1-3; D gene ambiguous. The sequence derives from a boy younger than 18 in good health and CMV-seronegative. Sequenced input: PBMCs. The CDR3 region is CASSLSRPSSGNTIYF. DNA for the CDR3: TGTGCCAGCAGCTTATCCAGGCCCTCCTCTGGAAACACCATATATTTT.